A selection of T cell receptor beta chains follows, all from one sample in a study of T cell repertoires in cytomegalovirus infection. MiXCR, run by TCRdb on the reads, gives a single entry per CDR3 protein. This sample has hundreds of thousands of distinct CDR3 sequences; about 33% occur once, and the top ten carry about an eighth. Material: PBMCs. The source is a human donor in good health (CMV status not recorded). Some clones in this sample may be carry-over from other donors' samples. Both conserved end residues are part of each CDR3. D genes are given only for firm matches. Expanded clones get a size class; other rows say once, few or many, or leave the size out.

V	length	size	D	J	CDR3	DNA
TRBV28	14	NA	TRBD1	TRBJ2-2	CASIKGGRTGELFF	TGTGCCAGCATCAAAGGGGGCCGAACCGGGGAGCTGTTTTTT
TRBV12-3/TRBV12-4	14	NA	TRBD1	TRBJ2-7	CASSSRDRLSEQYF	TGTGCCAGCAGTTCCAGGGACAGGCTAAGTGAGCAGTACTTC
TRBV20-1	18	NA	TRBD2	TRBJ2-5	CSARDPRLAGGPQETQYF	TGCAGTGCTAGAGATCCGCGACTAGCGGGGGGCCCACAAGAGACCCAGTACTTC
TRBV19	15	few	NA	TRBJ1-1	CASSIPSRGNTEAFF	TGTGCCAGTAGTATCCCAAGTAGGGGGAACACTGAAGCTTTCTTT
TRBV12-3/TRBV12-4	16	few	NA	TRBJ1-4	CASSFRAGTVDEKLFF	TGTGCCAGCAGTTTTCGGGCGGGCACGGTAGACGAAAAACTGTTTTTT
TRBV7-8	16	many	NA	TRBJ1-3	CASSPAVNWAGNTIYF	TGTGCCAGCAGCCCGGCCGTGAACTGGGCTGGAAACACCATATATTTT
TRBV10-3	15	NA	TRBD1	TRBJ2-1	CAISESGTGKNEQFF	TGTGCCATCAGTGAGTCCGGGACAGGGAAGAATGAGCAGTTCTTC
TRBV18	18	NA	NA	TRBJ1-2	CASSQAGGTRGRNYGYTF	TGTGCCAGCTCACAAGCGGGGGGAACCAGGGGAAGGAACTATGGCTACACCTTC
TRBV4-1	16	many	TRBD2	TRBJ2-7	CASSQDPQRGVYEQYF	TGCGCCAGCAGCCAAGACCCCCAGCGGGGTGTCTACGAGCAGTACTTC
TRBV7-2	16	few	TRBD2	TRBJ2-7	CASSAGLAGGVAEQYF	TGTGCCAGCAGCGCCGGACTAGCGGGGGGCGTGGCCGAGCAGTACTTC
TRBV11-2	18	NA	NA	TRBJ1-6	CASSLARTPSSYNSPLHF	TGTGCCAGCAGCTTGGCCCGGACCCCGAGCTCCTATAATTCACCCCTCCACTTT
TRBV4-3	16	few	NA	TRBJ2-4	CASSQTLNGGQNIQYF	TGCGCCAGCAGCCAAACCCTGAATGGGGGCCAAAACATTCAGTACTTC
TRBV7-4	17	few	NA	TRBJ2-7	CASSLGDVSWVSYEQYF	TGTGCCAGCAGCTTAGGGGACGTGTCTTGGGTTTCCTACGAGCAGTACTTC
TRBV6-2/TRBV6-3	16	NA	TRBD1	TRBJ1-5	CASSYSFGDSNQPQHF	TGTGCCAGCAGTTACTCGTTCGGGGACAGTAATCAGCCCCAGCATTTT
TRBV10-3	13	few	NA	TRBJ1-2	CAITVGENYGYTF	TGTGCCATCACGGTCGGGGAGAACTATGGCTACACCTTC
TRBV10-2	14	NA	NA	TRBJ1-5	CASSELGGFQPQHF	TGCGCCAGCAGTGAACTTGGTGGGTTTCAGCCCCAGCATTTT
TRBV7-2	16	few	TRBD2	TRBJ2-1	CASSLASGGLRGEQFF	TGTGCCAGCAGCTTAGCTTCGGGGGGACTCCGGGGTGAGCAGTTCTTC
TRBV12-3/TRBV12-4	15	few	TRBD2	TRBJ2-1	CASSTVGGAYNEQFF	TGTGCCAGCAGTACTGTCGGGGGGGCCTACAATGAGCAGTTCTTC
TRBV7-2	19	few	TRBD2	TRBJ2-5	CASSQNPSSGGPLQETQYF	TGTGCCAGCAGCCAGAACCCCTCTAGCGGGGGACCGCTCCAAGAGACCCAGTACTTC
TRBV6-1	17	NA	TRBD1	TRBJ1-1	CASSAGTGDVMNTEAFF	TGTGCCAGCAGTGCGGGGACAGGGGATGTCATGAACACTGAAGCTTTCTTT
TRBV29-1	14	NA	NA	TRBJ1-1	CSVEARGPSTEAFF	TGCAGCGTTGAAGCCCGGGGGCCGAGCACTGAAGCTTTCTTT
TRBV6-1	16	NA	TRBD2	TRBJ2-3	CASSDLAGGGTDMQYF	TGTGCCAGCAGTGACCTAGCGGGGGGCGGCACAGATATGCAGTATTTT
TRBV2	13	few	NA	TRBJ1-2	CASSEGVVYGYTF	TGTGCCAGCAGTGAGGGGGTTGTATACGGCTACACCTTC
TRBV7-8	15	many	TRBD2	TRBJ2-7	CASSQAGGLTYEQYF	TGTGCCAGCAGCCAAGCGGGGGGGCTCACCTACGAGCAGTACTTC
TRBV7-2	13	many	NA	TRBJ1-1	CASSLDQRATAFF	TGTGCCAGCAGCTTAGATCAGAGGGCTACGGCTTTCTTT
TRBV11-1	13	few	TRBD2	TRBJ2-7	CASSLLAGVEQYF	TGTGCCAGCAGCTTATTGGCGGGGGTCGAGCAGTACTTC
TRBV11-2	17	NA	TRBD1	TRBJ1-1	CASSGTGGGAMNTEAFF	TGTGCCAGCAGCGGGACAGGCGGGGGAGCGATGAACACTGAAGCTTTCTTT
TRBV7-8	13	many	TRBD1	TRBJ1-5	CASSTTGVQPQHF	TGTGCCAGCAGCACAACAGGGGTTCAGCCCCAGCATTTT
TRBV7-2	15	NA	TRBD2	TRBJ2-2	CASSTQRGGNWELFF	TGTGCCAGCAGCACCCAACGGGGGGGTAACTGGGAGCTGTTTTTT
TRBV27	17	NA	NA	TRBJ2-2	CASNYRSPGEGTGELFF	TGTGCCAGCAATTACCGCTCCCCAGGGGAAGGCACCGGGGAGCTGTTTTTT
TRBV7-9	19	many	NA	TRBJ1-4	CASSPQIRDNSRKNEKLFF	TGTGCCAGCAGCCCACAGATCCGGGACAACTCGCGGAAAAATGAAAAACTGTTTTTT
TRBV2	14	few	TRBD2	TRBJ2-1	CASRRTSLPNEQFF	TGTGCCAGCAGGCGGACTAGTCTTCCCAATGAGCAGTTCTTC
TRBV19	15	few	NA	TRBJ1-2	CASSMASYGDYGYTF	TGTGCCAGTAGTATGGCTAGCTACGGCGACTATGGCTACACCTTC
TRBV11-2	14	NA	NA	TRBJ1-5	CASSPEDFNQTQHF	TGTGCCAGCAGTCCAGAGGATTTTAATCAGACCCAGCATTTT